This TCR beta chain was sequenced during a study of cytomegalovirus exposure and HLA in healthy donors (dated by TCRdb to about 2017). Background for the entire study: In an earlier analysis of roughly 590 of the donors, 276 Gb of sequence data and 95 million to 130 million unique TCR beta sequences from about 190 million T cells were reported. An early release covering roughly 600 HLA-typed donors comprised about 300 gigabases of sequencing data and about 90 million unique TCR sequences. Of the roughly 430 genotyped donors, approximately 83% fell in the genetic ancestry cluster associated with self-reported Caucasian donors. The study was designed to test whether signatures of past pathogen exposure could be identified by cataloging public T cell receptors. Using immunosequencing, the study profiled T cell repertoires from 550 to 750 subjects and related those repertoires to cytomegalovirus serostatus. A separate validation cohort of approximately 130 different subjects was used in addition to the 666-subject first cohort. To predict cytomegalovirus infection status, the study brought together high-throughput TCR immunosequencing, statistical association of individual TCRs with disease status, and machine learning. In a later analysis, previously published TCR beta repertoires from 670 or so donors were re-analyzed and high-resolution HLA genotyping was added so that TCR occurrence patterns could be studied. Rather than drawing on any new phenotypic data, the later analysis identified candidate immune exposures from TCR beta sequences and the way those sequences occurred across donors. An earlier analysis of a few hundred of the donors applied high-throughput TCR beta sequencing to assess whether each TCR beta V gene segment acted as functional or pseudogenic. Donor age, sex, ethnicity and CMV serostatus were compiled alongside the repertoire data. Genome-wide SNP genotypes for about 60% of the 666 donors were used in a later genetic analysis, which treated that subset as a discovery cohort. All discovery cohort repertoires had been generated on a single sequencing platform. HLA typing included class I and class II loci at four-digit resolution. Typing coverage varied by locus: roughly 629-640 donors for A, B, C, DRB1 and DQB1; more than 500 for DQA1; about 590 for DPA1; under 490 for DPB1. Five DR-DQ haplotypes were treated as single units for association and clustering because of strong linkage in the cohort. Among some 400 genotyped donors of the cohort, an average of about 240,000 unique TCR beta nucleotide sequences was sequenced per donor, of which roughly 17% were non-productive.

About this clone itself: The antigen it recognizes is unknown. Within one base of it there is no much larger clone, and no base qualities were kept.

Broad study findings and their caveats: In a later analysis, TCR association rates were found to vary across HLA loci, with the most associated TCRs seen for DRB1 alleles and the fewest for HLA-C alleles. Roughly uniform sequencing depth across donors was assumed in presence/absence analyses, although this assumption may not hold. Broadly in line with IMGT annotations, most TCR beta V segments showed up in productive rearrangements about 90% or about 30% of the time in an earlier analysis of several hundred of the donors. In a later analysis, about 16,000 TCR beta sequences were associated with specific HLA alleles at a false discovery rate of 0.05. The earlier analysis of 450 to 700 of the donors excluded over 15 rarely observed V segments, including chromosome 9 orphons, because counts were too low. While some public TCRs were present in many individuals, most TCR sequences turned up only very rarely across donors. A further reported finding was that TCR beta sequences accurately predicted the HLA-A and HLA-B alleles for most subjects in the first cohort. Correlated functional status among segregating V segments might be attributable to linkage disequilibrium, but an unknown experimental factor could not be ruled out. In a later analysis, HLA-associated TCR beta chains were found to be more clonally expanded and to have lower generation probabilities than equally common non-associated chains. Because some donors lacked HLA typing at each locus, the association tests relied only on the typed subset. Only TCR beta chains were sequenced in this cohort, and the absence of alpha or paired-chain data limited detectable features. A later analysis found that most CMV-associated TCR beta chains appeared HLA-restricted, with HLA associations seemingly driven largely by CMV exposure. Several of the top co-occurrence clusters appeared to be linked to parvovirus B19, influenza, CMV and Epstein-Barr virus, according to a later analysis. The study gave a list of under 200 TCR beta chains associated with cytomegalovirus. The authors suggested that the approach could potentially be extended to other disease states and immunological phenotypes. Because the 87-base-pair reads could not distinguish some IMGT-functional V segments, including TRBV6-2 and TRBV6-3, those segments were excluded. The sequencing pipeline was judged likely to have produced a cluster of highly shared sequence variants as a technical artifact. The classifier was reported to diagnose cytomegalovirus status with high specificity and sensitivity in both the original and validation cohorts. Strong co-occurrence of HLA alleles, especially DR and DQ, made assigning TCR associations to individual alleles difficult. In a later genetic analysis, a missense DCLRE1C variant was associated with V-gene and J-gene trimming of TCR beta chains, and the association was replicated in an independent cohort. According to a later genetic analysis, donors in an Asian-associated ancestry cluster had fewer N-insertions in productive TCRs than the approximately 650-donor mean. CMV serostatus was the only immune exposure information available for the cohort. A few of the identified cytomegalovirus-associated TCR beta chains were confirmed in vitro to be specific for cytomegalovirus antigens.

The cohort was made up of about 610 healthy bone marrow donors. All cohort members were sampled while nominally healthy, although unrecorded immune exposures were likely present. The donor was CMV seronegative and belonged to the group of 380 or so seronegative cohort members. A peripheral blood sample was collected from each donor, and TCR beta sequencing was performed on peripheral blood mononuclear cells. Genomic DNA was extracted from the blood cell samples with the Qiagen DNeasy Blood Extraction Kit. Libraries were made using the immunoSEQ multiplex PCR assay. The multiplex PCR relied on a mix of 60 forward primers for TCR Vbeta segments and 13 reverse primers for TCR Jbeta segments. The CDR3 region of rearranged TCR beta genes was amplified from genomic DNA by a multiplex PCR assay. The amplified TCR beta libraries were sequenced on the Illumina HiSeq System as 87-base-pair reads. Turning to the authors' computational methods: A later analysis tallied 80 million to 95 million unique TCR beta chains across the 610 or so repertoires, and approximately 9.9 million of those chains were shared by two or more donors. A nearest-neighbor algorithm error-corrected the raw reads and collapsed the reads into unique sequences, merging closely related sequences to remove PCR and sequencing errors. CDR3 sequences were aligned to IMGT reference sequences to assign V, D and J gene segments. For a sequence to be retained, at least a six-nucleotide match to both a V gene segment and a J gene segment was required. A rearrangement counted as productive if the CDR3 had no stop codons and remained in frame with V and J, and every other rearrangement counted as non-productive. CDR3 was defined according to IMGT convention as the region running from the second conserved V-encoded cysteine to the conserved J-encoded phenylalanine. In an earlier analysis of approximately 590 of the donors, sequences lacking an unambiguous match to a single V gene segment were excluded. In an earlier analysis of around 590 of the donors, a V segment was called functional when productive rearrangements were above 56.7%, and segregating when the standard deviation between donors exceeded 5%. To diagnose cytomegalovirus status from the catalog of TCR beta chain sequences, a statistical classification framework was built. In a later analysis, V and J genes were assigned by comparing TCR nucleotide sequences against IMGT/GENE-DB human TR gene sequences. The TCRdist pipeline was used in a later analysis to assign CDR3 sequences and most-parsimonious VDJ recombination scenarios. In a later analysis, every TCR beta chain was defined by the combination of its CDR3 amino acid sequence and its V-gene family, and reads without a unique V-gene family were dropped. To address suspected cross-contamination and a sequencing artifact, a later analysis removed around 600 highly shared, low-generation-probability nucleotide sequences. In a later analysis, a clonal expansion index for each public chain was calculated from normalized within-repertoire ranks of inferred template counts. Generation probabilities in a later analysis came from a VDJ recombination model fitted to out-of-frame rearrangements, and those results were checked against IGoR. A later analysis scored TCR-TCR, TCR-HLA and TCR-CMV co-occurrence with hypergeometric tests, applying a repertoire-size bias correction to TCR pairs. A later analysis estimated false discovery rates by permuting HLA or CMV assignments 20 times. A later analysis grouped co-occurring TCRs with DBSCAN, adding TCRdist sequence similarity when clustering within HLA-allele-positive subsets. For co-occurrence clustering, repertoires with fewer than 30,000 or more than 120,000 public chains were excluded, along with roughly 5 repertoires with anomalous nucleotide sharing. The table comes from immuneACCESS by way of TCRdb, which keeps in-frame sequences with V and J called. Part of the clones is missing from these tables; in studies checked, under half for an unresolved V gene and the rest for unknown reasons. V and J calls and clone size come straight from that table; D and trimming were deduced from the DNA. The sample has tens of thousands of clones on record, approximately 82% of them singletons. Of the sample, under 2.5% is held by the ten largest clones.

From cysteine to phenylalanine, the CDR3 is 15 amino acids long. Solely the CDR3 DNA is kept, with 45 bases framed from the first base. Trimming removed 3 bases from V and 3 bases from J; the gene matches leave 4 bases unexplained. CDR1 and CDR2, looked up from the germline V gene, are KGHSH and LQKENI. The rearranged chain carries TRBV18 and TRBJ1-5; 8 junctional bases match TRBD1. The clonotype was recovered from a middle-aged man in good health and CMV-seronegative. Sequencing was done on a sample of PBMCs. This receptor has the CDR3 CASSPTGDDNQPQHF. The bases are TGTGCCAGCTCACCGACAGGGGACGACAATCAGCCCCAGCATTTT. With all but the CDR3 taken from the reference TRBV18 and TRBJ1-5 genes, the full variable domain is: NAGVMQNPRHLVRRRGQEARLRCSPMKGHSHVYWYRQLPEEGLKFMVYLQKENIIDESGMPKERFSAEFPKEGPSILRIQQVVRGDSAAYFCASSPTGDDNQPQHFGDGTRLSIL.